These 8 T cell receptor beta chains came from one sample sequenced in a study of T cell responses to AZD1222 COVID-19 vaccine. Clones were sequenced by immunoSEQ multiplex PCR, and TCRdb holds only the in-frame ones, with some missing. The data hold over 65,000 clones, with 86% observed a single time. The sequencing here drew on peripheral blood, taken on day 0 of AZD1222 vaccination. The receptor source for this set is an adult in good health.

This chain uses TRBV6-6 with TRBJ2-1, with TRBD2 identical over 11 bases. V lost 5 bases to trimming and J lost 7 bases; unmatched junction nucleotides: 7. Germline V CDR1 and CDR2: MNHNY, SVGAGI (reference sequence). CDR3 length: 15 amino acids. The CDR3 loop is CASSQLAGVSNEQFF. The CDR3 coding sequence is TGTGCCAGCAGTCAACTAGCGGGAGTAAGTAATGAGCAGTTCTTC.

This clone has just one count. The genes are TRBV27 and TRBJ1-2, with 12 bases lining up with TRBD1. Germline trimming cut 2 bases from V and 4 bases from J; bases unmatched to any gene: 2. The CDR3 totals 15 residues. Germline V gene lookup returns CDR1 MNHEY and CDR2 SMNVEV (reference sequence). Here the CDR3 DNA reads TGTGCCAGCAGTTTAGAGGGACAGGGGGCCTATGGCTACACCTTC. This translates into CASSLEGQGAYGYTF.

The V gene is TRBV15, the J gene TRBJ1-1; the match to TRBD1 covers 7 bases. The ends lost 0 bases at V and 1 base at J; junction bases unmatched: 8. Germline values: CDR1 LNHNV, CDR2 YYDKDF (reference sequence). CDR3 size: 17 residues. The CDR3 sequence is CATSRDSLDRTNTEAFF. CDR3 in DNA: TGTGCCACCAGCAGAGACTCCTTGGACAGGACGAACACTGAAGCTTTCTTT.

The chain links TRBV15 to TRBJ1-5; D uncertain. The CDR3 contains 15 residues. The V end was cut by 5 bases, the J end by 3 bases, with 14 bases between. Per germline, CDR1 LNHNV and CDR2 YYDKDF (reference sequence). CDR3 DNA sequence: TGTGCCACCAGCTGGCCTGGAGAAATCAATCAGCCCCAGCATTTT. Its translation: CATSWPGEINQPQHF.

The chain recombines TRBV28 with TRBJ1-2, with 8 positions matching TRBD1. Germline trimming cut 3 bases from V and 6 bases from J; bases unmatched to any gene: 9. This CDR3 is 15 amino acids long. Germline lookup yields CDR1 MDHEN and CDR2 SYDVKM. CDR3 sequence: CASSFRNSDRDGYTF. CDR3 DNA: TGTGCCAGCAGTTTCCGTAATTCGGACAGGGATGGCTACACCTTC.

On this clone: The sample has other DNA sequences that encode this CDR3 too. The chain employs TRBV5-1 and TRBJ1-2, with D unclear. The CDR3 has 13 amino acids. Trimming took 5 bases from V and 0 from J, leaving 8 bases between them. Germline V gene data show CDR1 as SGHRS and CDR2 as YFSETQ. CDR3 sequence: CASREGSNYGYTF. For the CDR3, the DNA is TGCGCCAGCAGGGAGGGATCTAACTATGGCTACACCTTC.

By share, this clone ranks as medium-sized. The rearrangement joins TRBV27 to TRBJ2-2; 9 bases map to TRBD1. The CDR3 spans 16 residues. CDR1 is MNHEY, CDR2 SMNVEV, per germline (reference sequence). V lost 5 bases to trimming and J lost 6 bases; unmatched junction nucleotides: 10. CDR3 sequence (DNA): TGTGCCAGCAGTAAAACGACCGGGACAGGGTCCGGGGAGCTGTTTTTT. It yields the protein CASSKTTGTGSGELFF.

The V and J genes are TRBV7-2 and TRBJ2-7, with D unclear. Trimming cost V 0 bases and J 3 bases, with 6 bases left between them. CDR1 and CDR2 from the germline V gene are SGHTA and FQGNSA. The CDR3 contains 13 residues. This CDR3 is CASSLAGGYEQYF. The CDR3 DNA is TGTGCCAGCAGCTTAGCGGGCGGCTACGAGCAGTACTTC.